What follows are 2 T cell receptor beta chains derived from one specimen sequenced in a study of CXCR3-negative and CXCR3-positive naive CD8 T cells. Study-wide results and caveats: TRB CDR3 hydrophobicity was greater in CXCR3-positive naive cells than in CXCR3-negative naive cells.

These receptors have no known antigen. Each TRB cDNA library was prepared by 5' RACE (with UMI labels). From the 5' RACE reads, TCRdb lists one entry per CDR3 protein and no DNA. The sample includes 60,000 to 65,000 distinct CDR3 sequences. Input material: naive CXCR3+ CD8+ T cells from blood. The subset here: CD45RO-CCR7+CD27+CD95- naive CD8+ T cells expressing CXCR3 (TNR3+). The origin of the receptors is a human donor in good health. Some clones in this sample may be carry-over from other donors' samples.

This rearrangement joins TRBV2 to TRBJ2-2. Looked up from germline, CDR1 is SNHLY and CDR2 is FYNNEI. The CDR3 has 12 amino acids. CDR3 protein: CASSSSNGELFF.

The chain joins TRBV29-1 to TRBJ1-1; TCRdb returns TRBD1, unconfirmable since there is no DNA. Germline CDR1 is SQVTM and CDR2 is ANQGSEA. The CDR3 is made up of 15 amino acids. CDR3 residues: CSVGRQGAGVTEAFF.